These 8 T cell receptor beta chains were sequenced from one sample in a study of T cell responses to AZD1222 COVID-19 vaccine. Profiled with immunoSEQ multiplex PCR; TCRdb holds only in-frame clones, not every one. Of 120,000 or so clones in the sample, around nine tenths were seen once. The source material was peripheral blood, sampled on day 0 of AZD1222 vaccination. Receptors originate from an adult in good health.

The V gene is TRBV11-3, the J gene TRBJ2-2; D assignment may be TRBD1 or TRBD2 (5 bases each). The CDR3 has 15 residues. V dropped 5 bases and J dropped 5 bases, with 15 bases sitting between them. Germline assignment: CDR1 SGHNT and CDR2 YENEEA. DNA of the CDR3: TGTGCCAGCAGCCTGGGTCTAGCAGGGACCGGGGAGCTGTTTTTT. It is translated as CASSLGLAGTGELFF.

The CDR3 spells CASRPPSNEKLFF. Written as DNA, the CDR3 is TGTGCCAGCAGGCCCCCCTCTAATGAAAAACTGTTTTTT. The rearrangement uses TRBV5-5 and TRBJ1-4; no definite D call. The germline V gene encodes CDR1 SGHKS and CDR2 YYEKEE (reference sequence). CDR3 size: 13 residues. V lost 5 bases, J lost 3 bases, and 8 bases lay in between.

V and J are TRBV10-3 and TRBJ2-1; 7 bases align to TRBD2. CDR3 size: 15 residues. The V gene end was trimmed by 4 bases and the J gene end by 5 bases; junction bases not matched to a gene: 8. Germline lookup yields CDR1 ENHRY and CDR2 SYGVKD. CDR3 sequence (DNA): TGTGCCATCAGTGCACGTCTAGCGGTTGACAATGAGCAGTTCTTC. It translates to CAISARLAVDNEQFF.

The genes are TRBV28 and TRBJ1-5; D possibly corresponds to TRBD1 (6 bases). CDR3 length: 16 amino acids. Germline V gives CDR1 MDHEN, CDR2 SYDVKM. The V end was cut by 5 bases, the J end by 7 bases, with 21 bases between. The chain's CDR3 is CASSPLRGIGRQPQHF. The CDR3 bases are TGTGCCAGCAGTCCGCTTAGGGGGATCGGCCGGCAGCCCCAGCATTTT.

This chain joins TRBV9 and TRBJ2-5; D tentatively fits TRBD1 or TRBD2 (5 bases each). Trimming took off 0 bases at V and 5 bases at J, with 20 bases between the two ends. In germline, CDR1 is SGDLS, CDR2 YYNGEE. The CDR3 is 17 residues long. CDR3 sequence: CASSVAPQEPGLETQYF. DNA of the CDR3: TGTGCCAGCAGCGTAGCCCCACAGGAACCGGGGCTTGAGACCCAGTACTTC. Using reference TRBV9 and TRBJ2-5 for the parts outside the CDR3, the full variable domain is DSGVTQTPKHLITATGQRVTLRCSPRSGDLSVYWYQQSLDQGLQFLIQYYNGEERAKGNILERFSAQQFPDLHSELNLSSLELGDSALYFCASSVAPQEPGLETQYFGPGTRLLVL.

The chain is built from TRBV28 and TRBJ1-6; possible D gene TRBD1, 5 bases. This CDR3 has 15 amino acids. Trimming took off 8 bases at V and 2 bases at J, with 13 bases between the two ends. The germline CDR1 and CDR2 sequences are MDHEN and SYDVKM. The CDR3 coding sequence is TGTGCCAGCCGTCTTTGGGGACCCTATAATTCACCCCTCCACTTT. Its protein product is CASRLWGPYNSPLHF.

V and J are TRBV6-5 and TRBJ2-7, with 12 positions matching TRBD1. V was clipped by 0 bases and J by 6 bases; unmatched bases: 6. The V gene's germline CDR1 is MNHEY and CDR2 SVGAGI. This CDR3 contains 16 residues. This chain's CDR3 is CASSYSGTGGRGEQYF. The CDR3 DNA sequence: TGTGCCAGCAGTTACTCCGGGACAGGGGGCCGAGGCGAGCAGTACTTC.

The CDR3 nucleotides read TGTGCCAGCAGCCTCGTTGGGCCTACGGCTAATGAAAAACTGTTTTTT. It yields the protein CASSLVGPTANEKLFF. The chain carries TRBV27 and TRBJ1-4; no clear D gene. The CDR3 covers 16 residues. Per the germline V gene, CDR1 is MNHEY and CDR2 is SMNVEV (reference sequence). V was clipped by 6 bases and J by 3 bases, with 17 bases between them.